The clone carrying this T cell receptor beta chain was seen a handful of times. No antigen is known for it. These data come from a study of long-term antiretroviral therapy in people with HIV. Study conclusions and caveats: Information on adherence, resistance and therapy changes was unavailable.

V was cut by 1 base and J by 3 bases, with 7 bases left in between. Germline V gene data show CDR1 as SEHNR and CDR2 as FQNEAQ (reference sequence). The CDR3 has 13 residues. The run of the v3.0 immunoSEQ assay was at survey level. Profiling relied on immunoSEQ multiplex PCR, and the TCRdb table lists in-frame clones only, not all of them. This sample has about 30,000 clones, with over 75% found just once. Sequences were derived from unsorted PBMCs, sampled 3 years after starting antiretroviral therapy. The rearrangement joins TRBV7-9 to TRBJ2-7; D call uncertain. This TCR was sampled from a man aged 40-49 years with HIV. This CDR3 reads CASSLDVDYEQYF. CDR3 DNA sequence: TGTGCCAGCAGCTTAGACGTGGACTACGAGCAGTACTTC. The full variable domain, rest sourced from reference TRBV7-9 and TRBJ2-7, is DTGVSQNPRHKITKRGQNVTFRCDPISEHNRLYWYRQTLGQGPEFLTYFQNEAQLEKSRLLSDRFSAERPKGSFSTLEIQRTEQGDSAMYLCASSLDVDYEQYFGPGTRLTVT.